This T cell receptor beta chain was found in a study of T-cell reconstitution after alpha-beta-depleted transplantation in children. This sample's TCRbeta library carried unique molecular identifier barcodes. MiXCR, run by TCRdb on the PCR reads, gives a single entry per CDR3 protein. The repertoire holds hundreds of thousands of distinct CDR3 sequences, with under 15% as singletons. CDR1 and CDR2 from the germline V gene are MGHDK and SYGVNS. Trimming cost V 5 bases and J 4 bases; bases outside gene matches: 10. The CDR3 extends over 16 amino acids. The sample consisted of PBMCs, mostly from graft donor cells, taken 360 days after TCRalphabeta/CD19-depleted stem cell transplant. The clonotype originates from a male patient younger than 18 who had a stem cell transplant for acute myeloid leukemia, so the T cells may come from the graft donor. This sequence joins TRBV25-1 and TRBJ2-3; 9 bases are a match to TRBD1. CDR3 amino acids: CASSFHRGPAPDTQYF. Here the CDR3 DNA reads TGTGCCAGCAGTTTCCACAGGGGGCCGGCACCAGATACGCAGTATTTT.